The 19 T cell receptor beta chains in this list originate from one sample, sequenced in a study of early T cells in non-severe SARS-CoV-2 infection. From the 5' RACE reads, TCRdb called clonotypes with MiXCR, one entry per CDR3 protein. The sample contains roughly 58,000 distinct CDR3 sequences, approximately 6% of which appear only once. The sequencing input was whole blood. These receptors were collected from an adult who was a healthcare worker with PCR-confirmed SARS-CoV-2 infection or an uninfected control (not recorded which).

This clonotype was detected ten times or more. This rearrangement joins TRBV5-1 to TRBJ1-6; 7 bases are shared with TRBD1. The germline V gene encodes CDR1 SGHRS and CDR2 YFSETQ. The length of the CDR3 is 14 residues. Trimming at V came to 2 bases and at J to 7 bases, leaving 3 bases not matched to a gene. CDR3 DNA sequence: TGCGCCAGCAGCTTTGACAGGGAGAATTCACCCCTCCACTTT. Translated, it gives CASSFDRENSPLHF. The whole variable domain, filled in from reference TRBV5-1 and TRBJ1-6, reads KAGVTQTPRYLIKTRGQQVTLSCSPISGHRSVSWYQQTPGQGLQFLFEYFSETQRNKGNFPGRFSGRQFSNSRSEMNVSTLELGDSALYLCASSFDRENSPLHFGNGTRLTVT.

This clonotype has at least ten counts. This chain links TRBV5-1 with TRBJ2-3; D is unresolved. The germline V and J ends were trimmed by 4 bases and 6 bases, with 9 bases remaining between them. CDR1 SGHRS and CDR2 YFSETQ come from the germline V gene. There are 12 residues in the CDR3. The CDR3 spells CASSPARDTQYF. Here the CDR3 DNA reads TGCGCCAGCAGCCCGGCGCGGGATACGCAGTATTTT.

This clonotype was recorded many times. This chain uses TRBV4-2 with TRBJ2-7; 9 nucleotides agree with TRBD2. The CDR3 runs to 15 residues. V shed 1 base, J shed 2 bases, and the junction held 3 bases outside the gene matches. Germline-derived CDR1 and CDR2 are LGHNA and YNFKEQ. The CDR3 coding sequence is TGTGCCAGCAGCCAAGCTAGCGGGGAAACCTACGAGCAGTACTTC. It encodes CASSQASGETYEQYF.

This clonotype was seen a few times. This chain connects TRBV2 to TRBJ2-3; 7 nucleotides align to TRBD2. V shed 1 base and J 2 bases; nucleotides not matched to a gene: 6. Germline CDR1 is SNHLY and CDR2 is FYNNEI. This CDR3 spans 16 amino acids. This chain's CDR3 is CASSEGERGSTDTQYF. The CDR3 nucleotides are TGTGCCAGCAGTGAAGGGGAGCGGGGATCCACAGATACGCAGTATTTT.

This clonotype was seen at least ten times. The chain is built from TRBV5-1 and TRBJ2-7; D is unclear. V gave up 1 base and J gave up 0 bases, with 8 bases separating them. The CDR3 covers 14 residues. The germline gives CDR1 SGHRS, CDR2 YFSETQ. CDR3 nucleotides: TGCGCCAGCAGCTTGCAGGTTAACTCCTACGAGCAGTACTTC. It specifies CASSLQVNSYEQYF.

This clonotype was counted only a few times. V and J are TRBV15 and TRBJ2-5, with 7 bases identical to TRBD1. There are 16 residues in the CDR3. The ends lost 4 bases at V and 1 base at J; junction bases unmatched: 9. Germline V CDR1 and CDR2: LNHNV, YYDKDF (reference sequence). CDR3 residues: CATSNRTRDSQETQYF. The CDR3 nucleotides read TGTGCCACCAGCAATCGCACCAGGGACAGCCAAGAGACCCAGTACTTC.

The table lists this clonotype with a few counts. A much larger clone sits a single nucleotide away, making a read error possible. DNA for the CDR3: TGTGCCAGCGCACCGGGACGGGGGACTTACGAGCAGTACTTC. Translating it yields CASAPGRGTYEQYF. V is TRBV7-9 and J is TRBJ2-7, with a tentative D call TRBD2 (6 bases). This CDR3 region has 14 residues. Trimming stripped 8 bases from V and 4 bases from J, with 18 bases between. Looked up from germline, CDR1 is SEHNR and CDR2 is FQNEAQ (reference sequence).

This clonotype has just a few counts. The chain employs TRBV11-2 and TRBJ2-3, with D possibly called TRBD1 or TRBD2 (5 bases each). From germline, CDR1 is SGHAT and CDR2 FQNNGV. V lost 5 bases to trimming and J lost 6 bases, with 18 bases between them. The CDR3 is made up of 15 amino acids. CDR3 residues: CASSRTGTPEDTQYF. The CDR3 DNA reads as TGTGCCAGCAGCCGTACCGGGACCCCCGAGGATACGCAGTATTTT.

This clonotype turned up a few times. This rearrangement joins TRBV6-2 or TRBV6-3 to TRBJ2-5, with 12 positions matching TRBD2. Trimming took 2 bases from V and 7 from J; bases not matched to a gene: 14. Per germline, CDR1 MNHEY and CDR2 SVGEGT. The CDR3 extends over 18 amino acids. The CDR3 spells CASSYLQTSGGGFRTQYF. CDR3 bases: TGTGCCAGCAGTTACCTTCAGACTAGCGGGGGCGGGTTCAGGACCCAGTACTTC.

About this clonotype itself: A clone one base away is much larger, so this may be a read error. The chain links TRBV6-2 or TRBV6-3 to TRBJ2-2, with 7 bases lining up with TRBD1. V trimming: 6 bases; J trimming: 9 bases; junction bases outside the gene matches: 7. The CDR3 has 13 residues. Germline CDR1 MNHEY, CDR2 SVGEGT. The CDR3 loop is CASSPDRVWELFF. CDR3 DNA sequence: TGTGCCAGCAGCCCCGACAGGGTTTGGGAGCTGTTTTTT.

The gene calls are TRBV29-1 and TRBJ1-2; the match to TRBD1 covers 7 bases. Per the germline V gene, CDR1 is SQVTM and CDR2 is ANQGSEA. Trimming cost V 3 bases and J 4 bases; bases outside gene matches: 8. CDR3 length: 14 residues. The CDR3 reads CSVEAQGVGYGYTF. CDR3 DNA sequence: TGCAGCGTTGAGGCTCAGGGGGTGGGCTATGGCTACACCTTC.

This clonotype was observed a handful of times. The chain links TRBV10-3 to TRBJ1-1, with TRBD1 matching over 9 bases. CDR1 and CDR2 (germline): ENHRY, SYGVKD. The V gene end was trimmed by 0 bases and the J gene end by 5 bases; junction bases not matched to a gene: 7. The CDR3 covers 16 residues. CDR3 protein: CAISESLGTGNTEAFF. DNA for the CDR3: TGTGCCATCAGTGAGTCGTTGGGGACAGGGAATACTGAAGCTTTCTTT.

This clonotype showed up many times. This chain connects TRBV6-5 to TRBJ2-1, with 10 bases identical to TRBD1. V was pared by 0 bases and J by 8 bases, with 1 base of the junction left unmatched. The CDR3 runs 14 residues. Germline V lookup: CDR1 MNHEY, CDR2 SVGAGI. CDR3 protein: CASSYSGTGDEQFF. The CDR3 DNA is TGTGCCAGCAGTTACTCTGGGACAGGGGATGAGCAGTTCTTC.

This clonotype has a count of ten or more. The chain combines TRBV11-2 with TRBJ1-4; D is uncertain. Trimming removed 3 bases at V and 4 bases at J, with 15 bases between. CDR3 length: 16 residues. Germline values: CDR1 SGHAT, CDR2 FQNNGV. The CDR3 sequence is CASSLGSSTSNEKLFF. In DNA, the CDR3 is TGTGCCAGCAGCTTGGGGTCTTCAACCAGTAATGAAAAACTGTTTTTT.

This clonotype was detected a few times. This chain connects TRBV29-1 to TRBJ2-2, with TRBD1 identical over 7 bases. Germline values: CDR1 SQVTM, CDR2 ANQGSEA. After removal of 4 bases from V and 5 bases from J, the junction contained 1 base not matched to a gene. The CDR3 length is 12 residues. The CDR3 region has the DNA TGCAGCGTTGCCAGGGGGACCGGGGAGCTGTTTTTT. It specifies CSVARGTGELFF.

There are many counts of this clonotype. The V call is TRBV11-2, the J call TRBJ1-1, with D unresolved. The CDR3 totals 15 residues. Trimming pared 8 bases from V and 1 base from J, leaving 17 bases between. Germline V gives CDR1 SGHAT, CDR2 FQNNGV. The CDR3 nucleotides read TGTGCCAGCTGCTCCGGTGCCAGACGGAACACTGAAGCTTTCTTT. Residues: CASCSGARRNTEAFF.

This clonotype turned up a few times. This chain uses TRBV28 with TRBJ2-7; a weak D match, TRBD2 (6 bases). In germline, CDR1 is MDHEN, CDR2 SYDVKM. The CDR3 loop spans 15 amino acids. With 6 bases removed from V and 4 bases from J, the gap between germline ends came to 19 bases. CDR3: CASSLNTGDPYEQYF. For the CDR3, the DNA is TGTGCCAGCAGCCTAAATACGGGGGATCCTTACGAGCAGTACTTC.

The CDR3 DNA is TGTGCCAGCAGCTTACCGCCCGAAGAGACCCAGTACTTC. Translation gives CASSLPPEETQYF. The chain employs TRBV7-9 and TRBJ2-5; D uncertain. CDR1 SEHNR and CDR2 FQNEAQ come from the germline V gene (reference sequence). V was pared by 2 bases and J by 3 bases, with 7 bases between. The CDR3 sequence is 13 residues long.

The V gene is TRBV11-2, the J gene TRBJ2-5; TRBD2 aligns across 8 bases. The CDR3 contains 15 residues. In germline, CDR1 is SGHAT, CDR2 FQNNGV. V was pared by 5 bases and J by 4 bases, with 9 bases of the junction left unmatched. CDR3 protein: CASSPTGGRGETQYF. The CDR3 nucleotides are TGTGCCAGCAGCCCGACGGGGGGGCGTGGAGAGACCCAGTACTTC.